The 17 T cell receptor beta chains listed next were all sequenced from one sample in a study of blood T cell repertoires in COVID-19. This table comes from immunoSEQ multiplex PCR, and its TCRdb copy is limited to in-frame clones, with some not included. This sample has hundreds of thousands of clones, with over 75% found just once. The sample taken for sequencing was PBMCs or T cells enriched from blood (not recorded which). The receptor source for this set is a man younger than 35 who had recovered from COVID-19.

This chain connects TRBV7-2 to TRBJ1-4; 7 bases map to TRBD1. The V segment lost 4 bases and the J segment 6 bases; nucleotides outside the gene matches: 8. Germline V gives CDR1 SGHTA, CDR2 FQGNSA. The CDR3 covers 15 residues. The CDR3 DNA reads TGTGCCAGCAGCTCAGCACAGGGGCGGGATGAAAAACTGTTTTTT. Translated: CASSSAQGRDEKLFF.

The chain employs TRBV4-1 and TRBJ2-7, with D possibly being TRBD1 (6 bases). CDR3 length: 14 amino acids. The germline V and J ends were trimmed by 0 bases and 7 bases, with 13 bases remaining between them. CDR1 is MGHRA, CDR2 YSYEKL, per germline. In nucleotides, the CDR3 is TGCGCCAGCAGCCAAGATGCAGGGCAGGGGGAGCAGTACTTC. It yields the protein CASSQDAGQGEQYF.

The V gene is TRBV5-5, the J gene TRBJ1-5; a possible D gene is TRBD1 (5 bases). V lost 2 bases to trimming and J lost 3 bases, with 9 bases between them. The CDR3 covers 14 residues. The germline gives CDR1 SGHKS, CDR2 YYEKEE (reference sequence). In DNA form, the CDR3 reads TGTGCCAGCAGCTTCCGACAGACCAATCAGCCCCAGCATTTT. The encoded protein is CASSFRQTNQPQHF.

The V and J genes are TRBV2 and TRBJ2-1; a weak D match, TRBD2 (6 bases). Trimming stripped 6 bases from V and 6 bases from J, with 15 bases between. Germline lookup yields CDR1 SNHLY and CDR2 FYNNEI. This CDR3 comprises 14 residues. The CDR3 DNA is TGTGCCAGCAGGGGGGGAGGAGGGGTCAATGAGCAGTTCTTC. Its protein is CASRGGGGVNEQFF.

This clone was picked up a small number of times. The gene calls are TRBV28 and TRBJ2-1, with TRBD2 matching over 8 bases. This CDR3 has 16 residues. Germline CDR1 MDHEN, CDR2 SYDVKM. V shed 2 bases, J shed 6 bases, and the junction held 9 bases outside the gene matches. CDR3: CASSLAGTRSSNEQFF. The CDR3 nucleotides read TGTGCCAGCAGTTTAGCTGGGACTAGATCTTCCAATGAGCAGTTCTTC.

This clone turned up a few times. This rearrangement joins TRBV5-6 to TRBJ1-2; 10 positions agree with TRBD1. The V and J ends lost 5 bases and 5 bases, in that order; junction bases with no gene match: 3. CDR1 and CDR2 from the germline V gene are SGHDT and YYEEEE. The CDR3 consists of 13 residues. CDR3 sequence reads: CASSTGQGYGYTF. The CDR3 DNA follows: TGTGCCAGCAGTACGGGACAGGGGTATGGCTACACCTTC.

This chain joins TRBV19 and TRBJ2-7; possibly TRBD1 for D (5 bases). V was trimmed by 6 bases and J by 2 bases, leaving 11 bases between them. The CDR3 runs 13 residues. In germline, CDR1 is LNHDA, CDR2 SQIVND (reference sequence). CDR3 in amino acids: CASSQDSTYEQYF. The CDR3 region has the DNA TGTGCCAGTAGCCAAGACAGTACCTACGAGCAGTACTTC.

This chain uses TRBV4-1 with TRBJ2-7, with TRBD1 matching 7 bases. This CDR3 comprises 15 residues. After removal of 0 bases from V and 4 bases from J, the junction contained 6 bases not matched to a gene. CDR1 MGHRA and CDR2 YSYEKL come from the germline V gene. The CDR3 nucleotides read TGCGCCAGCAGCCAAGACAAGACAGGGTCTTACGAGCAGTACTTC. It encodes CASSQDKTGSYEQYF.

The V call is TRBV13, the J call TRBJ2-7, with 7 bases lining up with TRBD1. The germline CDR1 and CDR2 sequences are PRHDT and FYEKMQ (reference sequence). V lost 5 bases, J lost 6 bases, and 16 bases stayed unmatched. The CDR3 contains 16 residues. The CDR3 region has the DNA TGTGCCAGCAGCCCACGGGCCATGACAGGGAAGGTCGAGCAGTACTTC. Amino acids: CASSPRAMTGKVEQYF.

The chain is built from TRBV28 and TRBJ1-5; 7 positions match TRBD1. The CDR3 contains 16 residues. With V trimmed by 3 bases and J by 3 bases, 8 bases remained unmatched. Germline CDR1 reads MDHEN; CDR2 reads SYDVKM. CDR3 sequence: CASSFARDSSNQPQHF. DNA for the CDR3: TGTGCCAGCAGTTTCGCACGGGACAGCTCCAATCAGCCCCAGCATTTT.

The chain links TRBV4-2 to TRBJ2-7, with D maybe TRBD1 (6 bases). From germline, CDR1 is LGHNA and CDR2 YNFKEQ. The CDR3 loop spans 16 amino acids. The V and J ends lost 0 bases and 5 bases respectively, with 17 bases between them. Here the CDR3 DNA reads TGTGCCAGCAGCCAAGATAAGACAGGTTCTTGGGACGAGCAGTACTTC. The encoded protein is CASSQDKTGSWDEQYF.

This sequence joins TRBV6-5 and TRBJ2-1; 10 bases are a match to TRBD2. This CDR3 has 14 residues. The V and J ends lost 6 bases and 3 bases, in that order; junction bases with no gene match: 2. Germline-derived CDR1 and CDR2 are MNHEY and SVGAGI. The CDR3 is CASRTSGRYNEQFF. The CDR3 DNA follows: TGTGCCAGCAGGACTAGCGGGCGCTACAATGAGCAGTTCTTC.

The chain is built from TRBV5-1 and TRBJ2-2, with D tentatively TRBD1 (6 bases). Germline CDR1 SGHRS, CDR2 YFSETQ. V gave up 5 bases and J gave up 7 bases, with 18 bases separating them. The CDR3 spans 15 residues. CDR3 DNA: TGCGCCAGCAGGAATACTTACAGGGAAAGCGGGGAGCTGTTTTTT. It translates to CASRNTYRESGELFF.

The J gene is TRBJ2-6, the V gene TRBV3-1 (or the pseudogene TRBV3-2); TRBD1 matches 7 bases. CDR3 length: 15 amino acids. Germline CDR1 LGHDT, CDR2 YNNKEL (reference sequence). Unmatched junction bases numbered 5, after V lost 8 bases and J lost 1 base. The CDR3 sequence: CASGQAWSGANVLTF. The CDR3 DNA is TGTGCCAGCGGACAGGCTTGGTCTGGGGCCAACGTCCTGACTTTC.

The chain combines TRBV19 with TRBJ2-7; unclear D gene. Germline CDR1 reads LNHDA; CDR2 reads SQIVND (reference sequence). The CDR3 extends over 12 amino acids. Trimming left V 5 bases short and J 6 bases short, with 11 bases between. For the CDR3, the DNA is TGTGCCAGTAGTTCGATCGGGTCCGAGCAGTACTTC. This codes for CASSSIGSEQYF.

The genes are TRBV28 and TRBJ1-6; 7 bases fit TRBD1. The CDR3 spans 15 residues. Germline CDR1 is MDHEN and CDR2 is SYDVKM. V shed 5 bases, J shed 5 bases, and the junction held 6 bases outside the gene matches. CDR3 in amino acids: CASSAPGQNNSPLHF. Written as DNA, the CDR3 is TGTGCCAGCAGTGCCCCGGGACAGAATAATTCACCCCTCCACTTT.

CDR3 sequence (DNA): TGTGCCAGCAGTGCCAGAGAGGGGGCCGACACAGATACGCAGTATTTT. Translation gives CASSAREGADTDTQYF. This chain links TRBV25-1 with TRBJ2-3, with TRBD1 matching 7 bases. This CDR3 comprises 16 residues. The V gene end was trimmed by 4 bases and the J gene end by 2 bases; junction bases not matched to a gene: 9. Looked up from germline, CDR1 is MGHDK and CDR2 is SYGVNS.